This T cell receptor beta chain was found in a study of T cell responses to AZD1222 COVID-19 vaccine (dated by TCRdb to the early 2020s). About the full investigation: A total of 230 to 250 trial participants underwent TCR sequencing, of whom around 210 had received two doses of AZD1222 and approximately 26 had received two doses of the MenACWY control vaccine. Trial participants were enrolled by age into 18-55, 56-69 and 70-plus year subgroups, with approximately 150, 28 and 58 TCR-sequenced participants respectively. Broad study findings and their caveats: Because no samples from the day 14 peak response were available, repertoires could be characterized only after the peak T cell response. Reportedly, close to half of the unique spike-specific TCRs recognized epitopes lying outside the regions that are mutated in the B.1.351 and B.1.1.7 variants. Participants were mostly white British and included more females than males, and it was suggested by the authors that clonal diversity may have been underestimated. After two AZD1222 doses, both the breadth and the depth of spike-specific TCRs were significantly higher than at day 0 and than in MenACWY recipients. The whole spike protein was spanned by vaccine-associated CD4 TCRs, and dominant responses were seen in regions 160-218 and 743-854. In the small 56-69-year group, the increase in depth fell short of significance, most likely because of low power. Only 5 to 7 AZD1222 recipients were SARS-CoV-2 seropositive at baseline, limiting conclusions about previously exposed vaccinees.

The time point tag for this specimen amounts to: about 28 days (+/-7) after the second vaccine dose. AZD1222 recipients given second doses at about 4 weeks or at about 12 weeks were pooled, since spike-specific TCR depth and breadth were not found to differ between the two schedules. Vaccinee samples came from UK trials COV001 and COV002, including a single-blind randomized controlled phase 2/3 trial of AZD1222 (ChAdOx1 nCoV-19) in healthy adults. For TCRbeta chain sequencing, PBMC samples were collected from trial participants at day 0 and at day 28 after the second dose. V and J are truncated by 9 bases and 4 bases respectively, leaving an intervening sequence of 8 bases. The CDR3 runs 11 residues from the cysteine to the phenylalanine. This entry keeps only the CDR3 DNA: 33 bases, framed from base 1. According to the germline V gene, CDR1 reads MNHEY and CDR2 reads SVGAGI. The CDR3 regions of human TCRbeta chains were analyzed by immunosequencing. In the paper's pipeline: TCRs in the repertoires were matched against a reference library of SARS-CoV-2-specific TCRs that had been generated with the MIRA antigen-specificity platform. Breadth was defined as the fraction of unique TCRs that were SARS-CoV-2-associated, and depth was defined as the fraction of total T cells that were SARS-CoV-2-associated. Using the MIRA data, each spike-specific TCR was assigned both to the spike region to which the TCR was reactive and to a CD4 or CD8 class. Log10-transformed breadth and depth values were compared by one-way ANOVA with Sidak's multiple comparisons tests. TCRdb took over this immuneACCESS table, retaining in-frame rearrangements with V and J assigned. Such tables are incomplete; in checked studies, under half of the missing clones stem from an unresolved V gene, and the remainder is unexplained. V and J calls and clone size follow that table, whereas D and trimming were derived from the DNA. The sample table records around 190,000 clones; roughly 88% of these occur just once. The ten largest clones represent around 10% of the sample.

Concerning this clone: The antigen this receptor binds is unknown. Base quality data are lacking; no much larger clone is found one base away.

Specimen: peripheral blood, collected 28 days after the second AZD1222 dose. The chain was built from TRBV6-5 and TRBJ2-3; no D gene can be assigned with confidence. This clonotype was obtained from an adult who received the AZD1222 COVID-19 vaccine. This receptor has the CDR3 CASSTPDTQYF. DNA sequence: TGTGCCAGTTCGACCCCAGATACGCAGTATTTT.